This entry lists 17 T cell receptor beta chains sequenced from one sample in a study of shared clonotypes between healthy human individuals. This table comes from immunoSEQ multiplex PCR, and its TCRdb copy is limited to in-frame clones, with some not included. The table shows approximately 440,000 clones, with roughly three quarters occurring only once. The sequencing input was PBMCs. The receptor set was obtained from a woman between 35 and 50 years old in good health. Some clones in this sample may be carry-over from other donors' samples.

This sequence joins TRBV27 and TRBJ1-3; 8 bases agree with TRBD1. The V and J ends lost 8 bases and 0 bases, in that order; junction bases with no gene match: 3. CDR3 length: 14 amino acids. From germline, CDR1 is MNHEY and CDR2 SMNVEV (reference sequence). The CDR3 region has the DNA TGTGCCAGCGCGGGACAGGCCTCTGGAAACACCATATATTTT. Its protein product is CASAGQASGNTIYF.

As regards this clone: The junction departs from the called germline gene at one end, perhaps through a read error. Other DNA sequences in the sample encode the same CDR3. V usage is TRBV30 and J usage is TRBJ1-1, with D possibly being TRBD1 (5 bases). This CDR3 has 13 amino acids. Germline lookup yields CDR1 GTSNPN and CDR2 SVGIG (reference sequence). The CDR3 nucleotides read TGTGCCTGGACCAGACAGTTGAACACTGAGGCTTTCTTT. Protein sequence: CAWTRQLNTEAFF.

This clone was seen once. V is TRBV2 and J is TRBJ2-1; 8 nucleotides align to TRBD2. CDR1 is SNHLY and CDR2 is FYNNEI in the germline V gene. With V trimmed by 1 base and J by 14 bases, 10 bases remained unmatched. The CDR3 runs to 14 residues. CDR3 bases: TGTGCCAGCAGTGAAGTACTAGCGGCCCAACGGAAGTTCTTC. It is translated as CASSEVLAAQRKFF.

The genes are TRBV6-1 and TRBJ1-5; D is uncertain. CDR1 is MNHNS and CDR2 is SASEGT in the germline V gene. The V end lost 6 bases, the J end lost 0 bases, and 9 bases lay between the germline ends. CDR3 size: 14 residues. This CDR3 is CASSGPYSNQPQHF. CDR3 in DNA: TGTGCCAGCAGCGGACCGTATAGCAATCAGCCCCAGCATTTT.

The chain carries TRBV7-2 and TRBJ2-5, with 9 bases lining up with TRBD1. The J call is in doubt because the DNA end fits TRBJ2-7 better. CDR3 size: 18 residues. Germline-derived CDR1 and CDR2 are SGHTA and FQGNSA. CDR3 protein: CASSWFTGGASRSYEQYF. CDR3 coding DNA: TGTGCCAGCAGCTGGTTCACAGGGGGCGCGTCCCGCTCCTACGAGCAGTACTTC.

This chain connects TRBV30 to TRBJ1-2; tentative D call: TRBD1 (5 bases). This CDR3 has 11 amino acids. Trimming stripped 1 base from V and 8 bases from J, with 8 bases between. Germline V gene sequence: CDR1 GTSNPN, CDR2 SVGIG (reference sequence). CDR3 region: CAWSGGMGYTF. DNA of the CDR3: TGTGCCTGGAGTGGGGGGATGGGCTACACCTTC.

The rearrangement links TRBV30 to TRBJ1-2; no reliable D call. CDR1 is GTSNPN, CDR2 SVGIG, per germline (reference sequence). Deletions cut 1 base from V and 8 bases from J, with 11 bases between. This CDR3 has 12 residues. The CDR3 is CAWSAGTEGYTF. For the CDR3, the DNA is TGTGCCTGGAGTGCAGGAACGGAGGGCTACACCTTC.

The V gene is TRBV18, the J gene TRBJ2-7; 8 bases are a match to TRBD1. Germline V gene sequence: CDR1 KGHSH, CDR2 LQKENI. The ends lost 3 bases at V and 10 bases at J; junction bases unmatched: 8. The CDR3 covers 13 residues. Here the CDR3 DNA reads TGTGCCAGCTCACCGGACAGGGAAGGGAAACAGTACTTC. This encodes CASSPDREGKQYF.

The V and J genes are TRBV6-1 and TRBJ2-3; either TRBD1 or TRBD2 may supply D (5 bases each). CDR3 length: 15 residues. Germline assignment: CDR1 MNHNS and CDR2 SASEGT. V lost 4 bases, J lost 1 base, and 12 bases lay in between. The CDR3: CASSVLGTRTDTQYF. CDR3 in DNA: TGTGCCAGCAGTGTCTTGGGGACCCGCACAGATACGCAGTATTTT.

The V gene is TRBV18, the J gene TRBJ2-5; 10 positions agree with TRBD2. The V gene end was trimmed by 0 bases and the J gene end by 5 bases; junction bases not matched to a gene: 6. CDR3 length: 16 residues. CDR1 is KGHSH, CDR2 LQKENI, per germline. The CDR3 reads CASSPPSSGSGETQYF. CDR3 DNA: TGTGCCAGCTCACCACCCTCTAGCGGGAGTGGTGAGACCCAGTACTTC.

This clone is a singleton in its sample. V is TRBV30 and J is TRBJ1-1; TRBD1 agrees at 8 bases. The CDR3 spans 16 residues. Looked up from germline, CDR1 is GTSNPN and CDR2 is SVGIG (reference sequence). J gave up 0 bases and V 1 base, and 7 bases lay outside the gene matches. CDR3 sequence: CAWSAPGTGLNTEAFF. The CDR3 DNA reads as TGTGCCTGGAGTGCCCCCGGGACAGGATTGAACACTGAAGCTTTCTTT.

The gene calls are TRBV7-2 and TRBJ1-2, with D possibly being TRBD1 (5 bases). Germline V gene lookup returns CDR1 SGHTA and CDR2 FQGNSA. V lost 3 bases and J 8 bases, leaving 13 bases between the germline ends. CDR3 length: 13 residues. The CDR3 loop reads CASSFTQGRGYTF. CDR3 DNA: TGTGCCAGCAGCTTCACCCAGGGACGGGGCTACACCTTC.

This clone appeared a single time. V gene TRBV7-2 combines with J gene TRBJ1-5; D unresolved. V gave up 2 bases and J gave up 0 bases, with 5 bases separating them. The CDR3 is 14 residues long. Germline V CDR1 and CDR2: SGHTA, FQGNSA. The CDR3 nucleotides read TGTGCCAGCAGCTTAACCGTTAGCAATCAGCCCCAGCATTTT. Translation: CASSLTVSNQPQHF.

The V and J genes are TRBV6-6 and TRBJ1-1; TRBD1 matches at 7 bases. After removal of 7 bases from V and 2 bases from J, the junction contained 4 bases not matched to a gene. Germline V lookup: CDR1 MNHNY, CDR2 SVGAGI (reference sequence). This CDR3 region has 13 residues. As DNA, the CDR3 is TGTGCCAGCACAAAGGGGGCCAACACTGAAGCTTTCTTT. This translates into CASTKGANTEAFF.

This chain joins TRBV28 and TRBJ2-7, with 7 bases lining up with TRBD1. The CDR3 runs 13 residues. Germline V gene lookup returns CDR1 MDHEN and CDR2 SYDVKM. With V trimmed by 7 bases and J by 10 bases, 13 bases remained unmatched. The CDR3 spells CASTQTGSHRQYF. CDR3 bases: TGTGCCAGCACCCAGACAGGGAGCCACAGACAGTACTTC. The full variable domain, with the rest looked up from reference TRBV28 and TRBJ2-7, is DVKVTQSSRYLVKRTGEKVFLECVQDMDHENMFWYRQDPGLGLRLIYFSYDVKMKEKGDIPEGYSVSREKKERFSLILESASTNQTSMYLCASTQTGSHRQYFGPGTRLTVT.

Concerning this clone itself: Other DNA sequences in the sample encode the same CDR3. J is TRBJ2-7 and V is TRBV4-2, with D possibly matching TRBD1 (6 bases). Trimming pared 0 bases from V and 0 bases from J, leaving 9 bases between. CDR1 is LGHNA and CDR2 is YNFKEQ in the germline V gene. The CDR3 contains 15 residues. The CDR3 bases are TGTGCCAGCAGCCAAGATCAGGGGAGCTCCTACGAGCAGTACTTC. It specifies CASSQDQGSSYEQYF.

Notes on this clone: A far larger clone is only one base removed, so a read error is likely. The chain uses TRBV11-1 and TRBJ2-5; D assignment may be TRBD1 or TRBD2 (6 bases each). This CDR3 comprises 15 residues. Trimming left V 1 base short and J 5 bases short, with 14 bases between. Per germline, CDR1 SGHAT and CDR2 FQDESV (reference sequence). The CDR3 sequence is CASSLGRGQQETQYF. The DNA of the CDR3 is TGTGCCAGCAGCTTAGGCCGGGGGCAGCAGGAGACCCAGTACTTC.